Below, one T cell receptor (beta chain) is given with its context. The sample originates from a study of blood T cell repertoires in COVID-19. This CDR3 is 16 amino acids long. V dropped 1 base and J dropped 9 bases, with 19 bases sitting between them. Germline values: CDR1 SGHTA, CDR2 FQGNSA. Clones were read by immunoSEQ multiplex PCR, and TCRdb kept only the in-frame ones, dropping some. The repertoire holds over 60,000 clones, roughly 90% seen once, with around 5.3% in the top ten. This TCR came from a man aged 50 to 60 with acute or convalescent COVID-19. The chain uses TRBV7-2 and TRBJ1-5; possible D gene TRBD1, 5 bases. Sample: peripheral blood. The DNA for the CDR3 is TGTGCCAGCAGCTTAGAGGTAGGGGCGGGGATCCTGCCCCAGCATTTT. Amino acid sequence: CASSLEVGAGILPQHF.